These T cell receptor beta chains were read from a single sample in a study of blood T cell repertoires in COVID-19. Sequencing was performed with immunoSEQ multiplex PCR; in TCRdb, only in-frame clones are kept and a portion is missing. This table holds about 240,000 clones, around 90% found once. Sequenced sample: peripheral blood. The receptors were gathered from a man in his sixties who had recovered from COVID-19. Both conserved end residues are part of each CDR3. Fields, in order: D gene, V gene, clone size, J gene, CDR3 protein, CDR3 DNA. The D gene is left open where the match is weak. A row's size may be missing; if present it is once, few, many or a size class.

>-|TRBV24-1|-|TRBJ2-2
CATSDYRTSGELFF
TGTGCCACCAGTGATTACAGGACGTCCGGGGAGCTGTTTTTT
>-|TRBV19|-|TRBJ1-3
CASSLGVRGNTIYF
TGTGCCAGTAGTCTGGGAGTCCGCGGAAACACCATATATTTT
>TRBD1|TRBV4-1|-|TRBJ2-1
CASSQESGTGNEQFF
TGCGCCAGCAGCCAAGAATCCGGGACAGGGAATGAGCAGTTCTTC
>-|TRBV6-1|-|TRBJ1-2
CASSELPNRYGYTF
TGTGCCAGCAGTGAACTTCCAAACAGATATGGCTACACCTTC
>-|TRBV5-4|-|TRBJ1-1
CASSLSVNTEAFF
TGTGCCAGCAGCTTATCAGTGAACACTGAAGCTTTCTTT
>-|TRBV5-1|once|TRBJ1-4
CASSLGQVNEKLFF
TGCGCCAGCAGCTTGGGACAGGTTAATGAAAAACTGTTTTTT
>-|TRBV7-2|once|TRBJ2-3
CASSLRGADTQYF
TGTGCCAGCAGCTTACGAGGCGCAGATACGCAGTATTTT
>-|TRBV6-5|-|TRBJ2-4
CASSLNRGRGNIQYF
TGTGCCAGCAGTCTGAACAGGGGGAGGGGAAACATTCAGTACTTC
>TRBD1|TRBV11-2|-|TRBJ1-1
CASSSQGAKANTEAFF
TGTGCCAGCAGCTCCCAGGGGGCGAAGGCGAACACTGAAGCTTTCTTT
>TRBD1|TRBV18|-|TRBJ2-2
CASSPRQGDTGELFF
TGTGCCAGCTCACCCCGGCAGGGGGACACCGGGGAGCTGTTTTTT
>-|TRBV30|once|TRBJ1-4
CAWREGGGNEKLFF
TGTGCCTGGAGAGAGGGGGGGGGTAATGAAAAACTGTTTTTT
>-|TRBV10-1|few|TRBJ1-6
CASSVGTRNSPLHF
TGCGCCAGCAGTGTGGGGACAAGGAATTCACCCCTCCACTTT
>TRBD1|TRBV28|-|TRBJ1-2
CASSSQGAGNYGYTF
TGTGCCAGCAGTTCCCAGGGGGCGGGAAACTATGGCTACACCTTC
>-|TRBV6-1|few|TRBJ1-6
CASSEDFRGLSPLHF
TGTGCCAGCAGTGAAGACTTTAGGGGACTGTCACCCCTCCACTTT
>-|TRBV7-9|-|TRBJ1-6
CASSKQGTSYNSPLHF
TGTGCCAGCAGCAAACAGGGAACCTCCTATAATTCACCCCTCCACTTT
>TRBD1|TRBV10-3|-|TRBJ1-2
CAISEQLTGNFYGYTF
TGTGCCATCAGTGAGCAACTGACAGGGAACTTCTATGGCTACACCTTC
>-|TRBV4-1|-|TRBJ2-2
CASSQGNFGTGELFF
TGCGCCAGCAGCCAAGGTAACTTCGGCACCGGGGAGCTGTTTTTT
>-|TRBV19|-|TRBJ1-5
CASSIRVWSNQPQHF
TGTGCCAGTAGTATCAGGGTCTGGAGCAATCAGCCCCAGCATTTT
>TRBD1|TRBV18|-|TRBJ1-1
CASLPRDRGNTEAFF
TGTGCCAGCTTACCCCGGGACAGGGGAAACACTGAAGCTTTCTTT
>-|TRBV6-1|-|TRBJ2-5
CASSEGLQGGETQYF
TGTGCCAGCAGTGAAGGGTTACAGGGGGGGGAGACCCAGTACTTC
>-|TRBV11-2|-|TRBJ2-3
CASSPRDTQYF
TGTGCCAGCAGCCCCCGAGATACGCAGTATTTT
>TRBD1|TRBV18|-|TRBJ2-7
CASSPGQGSHEQYF
TGTGCCAGCTCACCCGGACAGGGGTCCCACGAGCAGTACTTC
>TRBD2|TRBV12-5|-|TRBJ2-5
CASGLPEPERVAGEETQYF
TGTGCTAGTGGCCTCCCCGAGCCCGAGAGAGTAGCGGGGGAAGAGACCCAGTACTTC
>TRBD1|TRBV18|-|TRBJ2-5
CASSPPTGQVETQYF
TGTGCCAGCTCACCACCGACCGGACAGGTGGAGACCCAGTACTTC
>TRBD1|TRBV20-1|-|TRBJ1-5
CSASIRGAWSNQPQHF
TGCAGTGCTAGTATCAGGGGGGCTTGGAGCAATCAGCCCCAGCATTTT
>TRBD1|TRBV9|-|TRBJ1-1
CASSGGRGGRQAEAFF
TGTGCCAGCAGCGGTGGACGAGGGGGCCGGCAGGCTGAAGCTTTCTTT
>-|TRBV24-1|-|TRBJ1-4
CATSGVVGENEKLFF
TGTGCCACCAGTGGTGTCGTTGGAGAAAATGAAAAACTGTTTTTT
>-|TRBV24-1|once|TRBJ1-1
CATSDKQGPTEAFF
TGTGCCACCAGTGATAAACAGGGCCCCACTGAAGCTTTCTTT
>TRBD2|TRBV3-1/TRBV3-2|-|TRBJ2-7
CASSHGGGPYEQYF
TGTGCCAGCAGCCACGGCGGGGGGCCCTACGAGCAGTACTTC
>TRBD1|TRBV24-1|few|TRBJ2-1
CATSDLSAGGSEQFF
TGTGCCACCAGTGATTTGTCAGCAGGGGGTAGTGAGCAGTTCTTC
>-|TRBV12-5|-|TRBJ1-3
CASGLVAGREAGNTIYF
TGTGCTAGTGGTTTGGTAGCTGGCAGGGAGGCTGGAAACACCATATATTTT
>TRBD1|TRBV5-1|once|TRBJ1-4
CASSEGTGSEKLFF
TGCGCCAGCAGCGAAGGGACAGGGAGTGAAAAACTGTTTTTT
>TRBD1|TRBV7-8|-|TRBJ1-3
CASSSRDSYSGNTIYF
TGTGCCAGCAGCTCGAGGGACAGTTACTCTGGAAACACCATATATTTT
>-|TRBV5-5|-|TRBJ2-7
CASSLGTWSSYEQYF
TGTGCCAGCAGCTTGGGCACCTGGAGCTCCTACGAGCAGTACTTC
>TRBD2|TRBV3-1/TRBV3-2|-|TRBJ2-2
CASSQGTSGGPGELFF
TGTGCCAGCAGCCAGGGGACTAGCGGGGGCCCCGGGGAGCTGTTTTTT
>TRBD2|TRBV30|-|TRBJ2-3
CAWSVSPLERGRTDTQYF
TGTGCCTGGAGTGTAAGCCCACTAGAGCGGGGGAGGACAGATACGCAGTATTTT
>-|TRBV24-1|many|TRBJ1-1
CATSDSPQGEAFF
TGTGCCACCAGTGATTCGCCACAGGGAGAAGCTTTCTTT